The 5 T cell receptor beta chains in this list originate from one sample, sequenced in a study of cytomegalovirus exposure and HLA in healthy donors. Researchers ran the PCR with 60 Vbeta and 13 Jbeta primers. Clones were read by immunoSEQ multiplex PCR, and TCRdb kept only the in-frame ones, dropping some. The table has about 91,000 clones, 64% seen once. The source material was PBMCs. Source of these receptors: a human donor in good health.

V gene TRBV7-9 combines with J gene TRBJ2-5; 8 positions agree with TRBD2. Germline CDR1 reads SEHNR; CDR2 reads FQNEAQ (reference sequence). This CDR3 is 14 amino acids long. J lost 1 base, V lost 5 bases, and 3 bases had no gene match. CDR3 coding DNA: TGTGCCAGCAGCCCCGGGACTAGCCAAGAGACCCAGTACTTC. Translating it yields CASSPGTSQETQYF.

The chain is built from TRBV27 and TRBJ1-2, with TRBD1 identical over 7 bases. V gave up 5 bases and J gave up 8 bases; unmatched junction bases: 14. Germline-derived CDR1 and CDR2 are MNHEY and SMNVEV (reference sequence). This CDR3 spans 15 amino acids. The CDR3 DNA reads TGTGCCAGCAGTGACCGGGACAGCCGCCTTGGCGGCTACACCTTC. Translated: CASSDRDSRLGGYTF.

This rearrangement joins TRBV18 to TRBJ2-7; 7 bases line up with TRBD2. J lost 9 bases, V lost 3 bases, and 14 bases had no gene match. The CDR3 covers 15 residues. Germline lookup yields CDR1 KGHSH and CDR2 LQKENI. This chain's CDR3 is CASSPRLAAPLGQYF. The CDR3 nucleotides read TGTGCCAGCTCACCCCGTCTAGCGGCCCCCCTTGGGCAGTACTTC.

The chain is built from TRBV10-3 and TRBJ2-2, with D perhaps TRBD1 (5 bases). This CDR3 comprises 13 residues. Trimming took 7 bases from V and 7 from J, leaving 13 bases between them. Germline-derived CDR1 and CDR2 are ENHRY and SYGVKD. CDR3: CAIIDDRYGELFF. CDR3 nucleotides: TGTGCCATCATCGATGACAGATACGGGGAGCTGTTTTTT.

The chain carries TRBV4-1 and TRBJ2-2; 16 bases align to TRBD2. The germline gives CDR1 MGHRA, CDR2 YSYEKL. This CDR3 is built from 18 residues. V shed 6 bases and J 7 bases; nucleotides not matched to a gene: 11. The CDR3 sequence: CASREGLAGGHGGGELFF. Here the CDR3 DNA reads TGCGCCAGCAGAGAGGGACTAGCGGGGGGGCATGGAGGCGGGGAGCTGTTTTTT.